This T cell receptor (beta chain) was recorded in a study of blood T cell repertoires in COVID-19. CDR3 length: 13 amino acids. CDR1 is MDHEN, CDR2 SYDVKM, per germline. Trimming took off 6 bases at V and 8 bases at J, with 14 bases between the two ends. Libraries were prepared by immunoSEQ multiplex PCR; TCRdb keeps only in-frame clonotypes and omits some of them. The sample carries around 120,000 clones, roughly 69% recorded once. This clonotype originated in a woman between 65 and 79 years old with acute or convalescent COVID-19. The sequenced sample was peripheral blood. The chain recombines TRBV28 with TRBJ2-1; maybe TRBD2 (6 bases). The CDR3 sequence: CASSPPPGDEQFF. The DNA of the CDR3 is TGTGCCAGCAGCCCTCCCCCGGGGGATGAGCAGTTCTTC.